This T cell receptor beta chain was sequenced during a study of T cell responses to AZD1222 COVID-19 vaccine. Study-wide findings and caveats: The sample set comprised mostly white British donors with more females, and clonal diversity was possibly underestimated. Nearly half of spike-specific TCRs reportedly go after variant regions that carry no mutations. In all cases, repertoires were sampled only after the peak T cell response. Baseline seropositivity occurred in only 5 or 6 AZD1222 recipients.

CDR3 size: 12 residues. V was shortened by 5 bases and J by 6 bases, with 5 bases between the two germline ends. From germline, CDR1 is PRHDT and CDR2 FYEKMQ (reference sequence). Notes on this clone: The antigen remains undetermined.

TCRdb's table, derived via immunoSEQ multiplex PCR, lists solely in-frame clones and lacks some. The sample holds fewer than 200,000 clones, approximately 86% seen once. The chain couples TRBV13 to TRBJ2-6; D gene unclear. This receptor was taken from an adult who received the AZD1222 COVID-19 vaccine. This material consisted of peripheral blood, taken 28 days after the second AZD1222 dose. The CDR3 nucleotides are TGTGCCAGCAGCCCTGCGGCCAACGTCCTGACTTTC. It codes for CASSPAANVLTF. The variable domain in full, with the rest retrieved from reference TRBV13 and TRBJ2-6, is AAGVIQSPRHLIKEKRETATLKCYPIPRHDTVYWYQQGPGQDPQFLISFYEKMQSDKGSIPDRFSAQQFSDYHSELNMSSLELGDSALYFCASSPAANVLTFGAGSRLTVL.